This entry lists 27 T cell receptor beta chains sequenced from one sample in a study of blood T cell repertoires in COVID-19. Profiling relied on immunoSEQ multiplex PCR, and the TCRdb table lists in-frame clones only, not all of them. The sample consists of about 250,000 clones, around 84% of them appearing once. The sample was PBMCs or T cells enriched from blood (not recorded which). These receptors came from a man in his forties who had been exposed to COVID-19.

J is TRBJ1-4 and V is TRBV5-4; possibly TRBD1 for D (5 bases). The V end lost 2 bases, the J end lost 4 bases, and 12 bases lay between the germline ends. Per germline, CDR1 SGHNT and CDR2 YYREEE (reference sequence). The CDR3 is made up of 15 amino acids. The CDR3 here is CASSFGGNYNEKLFF. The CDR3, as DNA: TGTGCCAGCAGCTTTGGGGGGAACTATAATGAAAAACTGTTTTTT.

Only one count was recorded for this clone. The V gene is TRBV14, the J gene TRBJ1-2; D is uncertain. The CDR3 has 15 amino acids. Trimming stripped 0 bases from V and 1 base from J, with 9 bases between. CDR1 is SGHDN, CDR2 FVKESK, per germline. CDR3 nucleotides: TGTGCCAGCAGCCAAGACATTCGCAGTAACTATGGCTACACCTTC. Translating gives CASSQDIRSNYGYTF.

The CDR3: CASSDRQGIGNSPLHF. The CDR3 DNA is TGTGCCAGCAGCGACCGACAGGGCATCGGGAATTCACCCCTCCACTTT. V gene TRBV7-2 combines with J gene TRBJ1-6; TRBD1 matches at 7 bases. The ends lost 5 bases at V and 7 bases at J; junction bases unmatched: 11. The CDR3 is made up of 16 amino acids. Germline V gene data show CDR1 as SGHTA and CDR2 as FQGNSA.

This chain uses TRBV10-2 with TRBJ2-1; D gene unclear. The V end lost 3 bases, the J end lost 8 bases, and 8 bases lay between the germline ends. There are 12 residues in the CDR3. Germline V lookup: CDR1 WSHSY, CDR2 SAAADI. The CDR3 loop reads CASSDLRDEQFF. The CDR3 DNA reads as TGCGCCAGCAGTGATTTACGAGATGAGCAGTTCTTC.

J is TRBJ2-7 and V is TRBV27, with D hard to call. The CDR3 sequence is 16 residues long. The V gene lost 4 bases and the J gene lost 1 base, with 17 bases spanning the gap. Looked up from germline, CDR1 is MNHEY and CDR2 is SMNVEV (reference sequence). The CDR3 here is CASSSTSPGLSYEQYF. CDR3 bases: TGTGCCAGCAGTTCCACCAGCCCGGGTCTATCCTACGAGCAGTACTTC.

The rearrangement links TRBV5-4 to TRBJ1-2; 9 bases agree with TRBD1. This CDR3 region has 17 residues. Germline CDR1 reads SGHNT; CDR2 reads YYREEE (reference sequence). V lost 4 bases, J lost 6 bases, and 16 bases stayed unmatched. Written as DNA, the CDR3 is TGTGCCAGCAGCCCCAGGTGGGGGGGGACAGGGACGGATGGCTACACCTTC. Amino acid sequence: CASSPRWGGTGTDGYTF.

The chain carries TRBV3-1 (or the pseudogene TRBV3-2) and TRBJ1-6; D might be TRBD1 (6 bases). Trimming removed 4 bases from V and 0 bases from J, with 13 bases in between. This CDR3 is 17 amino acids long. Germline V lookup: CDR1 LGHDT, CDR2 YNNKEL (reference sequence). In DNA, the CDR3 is TGTGCCAGCAGCCCGCGAGGACAGAGCTCCTATAATTCACCCCTCCACTTT. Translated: CASSPRGQSSYNSPLHF.

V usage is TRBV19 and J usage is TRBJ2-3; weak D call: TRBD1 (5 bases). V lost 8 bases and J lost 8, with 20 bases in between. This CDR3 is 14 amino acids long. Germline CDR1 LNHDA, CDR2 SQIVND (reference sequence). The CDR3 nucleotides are TGTGCCAGTGCCAGTCAACCAAGACAGCCTACGCAGTATTTT. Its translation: CASASQPRQPTQYF.

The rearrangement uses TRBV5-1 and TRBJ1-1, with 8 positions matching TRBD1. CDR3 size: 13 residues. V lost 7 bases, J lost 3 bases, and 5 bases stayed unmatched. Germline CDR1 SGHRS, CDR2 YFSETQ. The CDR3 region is CASGGQGYTEAFF. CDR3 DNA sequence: TGCGCCAGCGGAGGACAGGGCTACACTGAAGCTTTCTTT.

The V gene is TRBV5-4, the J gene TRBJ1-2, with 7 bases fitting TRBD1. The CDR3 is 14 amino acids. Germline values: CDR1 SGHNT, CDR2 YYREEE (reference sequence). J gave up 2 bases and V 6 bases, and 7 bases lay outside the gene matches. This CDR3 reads CASNNIQGNYGYTF. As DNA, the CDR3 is TGTGCCAGCAACAACATACAGGGGAACTATGGCTACACCTTC.

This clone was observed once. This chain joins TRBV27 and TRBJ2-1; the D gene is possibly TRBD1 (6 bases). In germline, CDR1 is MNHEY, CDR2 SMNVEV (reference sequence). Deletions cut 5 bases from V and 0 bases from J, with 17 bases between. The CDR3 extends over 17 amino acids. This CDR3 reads CASSPTDSPLSYNEQFF. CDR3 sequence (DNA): TGTGCCAGCAGTCCCACGGACAGCCCCCTCTCCTACAATGAGCAGTTCTTC.

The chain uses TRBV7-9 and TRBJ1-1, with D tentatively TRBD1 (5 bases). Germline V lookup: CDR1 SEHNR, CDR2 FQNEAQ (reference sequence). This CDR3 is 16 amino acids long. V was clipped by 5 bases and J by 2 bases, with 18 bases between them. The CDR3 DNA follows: TGTGCCAGCAGCAGACAGATTCCGCATTTCAACACTGAAGCTTTCTTT. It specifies CASSRQIPHFNTEAFF.

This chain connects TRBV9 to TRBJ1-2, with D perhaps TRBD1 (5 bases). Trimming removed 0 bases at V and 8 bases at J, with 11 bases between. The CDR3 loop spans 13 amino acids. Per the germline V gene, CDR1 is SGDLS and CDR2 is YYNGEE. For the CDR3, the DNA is TGTGCCAGCAGCGTAGACAGGTCGGAAGGCTACACCTTC. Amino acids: CASSVDRSEGYTF.

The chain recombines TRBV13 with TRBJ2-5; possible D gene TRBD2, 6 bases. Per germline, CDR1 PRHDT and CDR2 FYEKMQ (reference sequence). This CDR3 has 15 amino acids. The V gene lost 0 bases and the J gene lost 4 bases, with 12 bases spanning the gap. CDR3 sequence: CASSLGLRGRETQYF. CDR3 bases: TGTGCCAGCAGCTTAGGCCTGCGGGGTCGAGAGACCCAGTACTTC.

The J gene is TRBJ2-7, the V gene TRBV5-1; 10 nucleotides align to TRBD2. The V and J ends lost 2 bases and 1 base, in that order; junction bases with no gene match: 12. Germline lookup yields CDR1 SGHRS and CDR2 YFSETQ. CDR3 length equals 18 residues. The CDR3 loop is CASSLRASGSGSSYEQYF. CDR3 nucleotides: TGCGCCAGCAGCTTAAGGGCTAGCGGGAGTGGTTCGTCCTACGAGCAGTACTTC. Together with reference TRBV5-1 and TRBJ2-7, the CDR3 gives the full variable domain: KAGVTQTPRYLIKTRGQQVTLSCSPISGHRSVSWYQQTPGQGLQFLFEYFSETQRNKGNFPGRFSGRQFSNSRSEMNVSTLELGDSALYLCASSLRASGSGSSYEQYFGPGTRLTVT.

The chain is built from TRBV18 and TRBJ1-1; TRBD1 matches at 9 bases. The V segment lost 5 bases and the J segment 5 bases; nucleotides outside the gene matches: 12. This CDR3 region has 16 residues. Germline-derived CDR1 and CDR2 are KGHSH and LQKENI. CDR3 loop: CASSTGQGIGRTEAFF. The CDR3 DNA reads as TGTGCCAGCTCAACGGGACAGGGAATTGGTAGGACTGAAGCTTTCTTT.

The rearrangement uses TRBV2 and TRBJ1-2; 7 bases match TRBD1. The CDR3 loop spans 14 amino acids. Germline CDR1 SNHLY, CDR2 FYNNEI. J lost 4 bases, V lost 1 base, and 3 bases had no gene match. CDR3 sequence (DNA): TGTGCCAGCAGTGAAGGGACAGGAACCTATGGCTACACCTTC. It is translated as CASSEGTGTYGYTF. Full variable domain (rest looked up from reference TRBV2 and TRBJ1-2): EPEVTQTPSHQVTQMGQEVILRCVPISNHLYFYWYRQILGQKVEFLVSFYNNEISEKSEIFDDQFSVERPDGSNFTLKIRSTKLEDSAMYFCASSEGTGTYGYTFGSGTRLTVV.

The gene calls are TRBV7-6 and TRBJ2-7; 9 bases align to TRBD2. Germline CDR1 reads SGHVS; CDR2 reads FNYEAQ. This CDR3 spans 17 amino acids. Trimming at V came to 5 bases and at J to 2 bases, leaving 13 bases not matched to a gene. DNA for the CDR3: TGTGCCAGCAGCGGACCTGGGGGCGGGAGGGCCGCCTACGAGCAGTACTTC. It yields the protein CASSGPGGGRAAYEQYF.

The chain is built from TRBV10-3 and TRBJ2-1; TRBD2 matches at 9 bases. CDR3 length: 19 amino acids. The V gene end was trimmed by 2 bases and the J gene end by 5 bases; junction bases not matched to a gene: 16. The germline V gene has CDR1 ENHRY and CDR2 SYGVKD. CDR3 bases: TGTGCCATCAGTGAGGGGAGGGGCGTTGGGCTAGCGGGAAACAATGAGCAGTTCTTC. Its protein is CAISEGRGVGLAGNNEQFF.

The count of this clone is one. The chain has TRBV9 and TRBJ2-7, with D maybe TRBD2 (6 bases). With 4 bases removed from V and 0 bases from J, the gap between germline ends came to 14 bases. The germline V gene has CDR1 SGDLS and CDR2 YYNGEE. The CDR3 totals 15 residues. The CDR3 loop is CASSRGVVGSYEQYF. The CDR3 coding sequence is TGTGCCAGCAGCCGCGGGGTCGTCGGCTCCTACGAGCAGTACTTC.

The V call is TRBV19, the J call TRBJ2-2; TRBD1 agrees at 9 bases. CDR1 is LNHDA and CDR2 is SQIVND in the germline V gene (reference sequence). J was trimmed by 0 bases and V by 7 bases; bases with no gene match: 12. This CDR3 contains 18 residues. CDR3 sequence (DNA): TGTGCCAGTACTCATTGGGGGCGACAGGGGGCGAACACCGGGGAGCTGTTTTTT. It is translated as CASTHWGRQGANTGELFF.

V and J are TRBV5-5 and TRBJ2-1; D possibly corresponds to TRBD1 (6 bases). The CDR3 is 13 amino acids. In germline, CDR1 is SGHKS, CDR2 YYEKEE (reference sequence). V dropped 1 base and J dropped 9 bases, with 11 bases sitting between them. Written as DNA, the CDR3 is TGTGCCAGCAGCTTGACAGGGTCCGTTGAGCAGTTCTTC. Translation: CASSLTGSVEQFF.

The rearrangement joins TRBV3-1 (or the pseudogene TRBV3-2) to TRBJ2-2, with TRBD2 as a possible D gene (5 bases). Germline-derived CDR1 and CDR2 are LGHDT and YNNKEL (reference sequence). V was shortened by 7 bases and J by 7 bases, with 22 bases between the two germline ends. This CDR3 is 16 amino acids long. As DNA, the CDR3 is TGTGCCAGCACGGAATCGGCTAGCCCCCGAGGCGGGGAGCTGTTTTTT. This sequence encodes CASTESASPRGGELFF.

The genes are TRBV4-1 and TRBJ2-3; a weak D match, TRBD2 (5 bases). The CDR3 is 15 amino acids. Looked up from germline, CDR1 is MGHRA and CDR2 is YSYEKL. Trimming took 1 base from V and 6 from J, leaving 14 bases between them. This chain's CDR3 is CASSQVFGVWDTQYF. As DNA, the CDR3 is TGCGCCAGCAGCCAAGTTTTCGGGGTCTGGGATACGCAGTATTTT.

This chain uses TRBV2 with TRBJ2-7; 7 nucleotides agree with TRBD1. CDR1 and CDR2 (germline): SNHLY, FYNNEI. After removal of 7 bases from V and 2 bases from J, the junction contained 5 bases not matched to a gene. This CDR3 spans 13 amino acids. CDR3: CASIRDSAYEQYF. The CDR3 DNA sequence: TGTGCCAGCATTCGGGACAGCGCCTACGAGCAGTACTTC.

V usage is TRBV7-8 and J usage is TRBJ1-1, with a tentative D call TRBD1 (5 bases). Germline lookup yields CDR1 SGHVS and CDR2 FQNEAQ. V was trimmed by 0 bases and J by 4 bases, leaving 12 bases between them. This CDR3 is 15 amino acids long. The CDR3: CASSLAIGRGTEAFF. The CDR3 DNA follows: TGTGCCAGCAGCTTAGCAATTGGGAGGGGCACTGAAGCTTTCTTT.

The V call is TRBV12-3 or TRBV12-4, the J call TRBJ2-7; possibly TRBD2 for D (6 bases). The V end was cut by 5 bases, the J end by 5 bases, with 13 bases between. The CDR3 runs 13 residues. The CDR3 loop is CASSPGGTHEQYF. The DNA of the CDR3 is TGTGCCAGCAGTCCCGGCGGGACCCACGAGCAGTACTTC.